Sequencing of this TCR beta chain was carried out in a study of T cell clusters in autoimmune cytopenias. CDR3 length: 15 residues. Per the germline V gene, CDR1 is MNHEY and CDR2 is SVGAGI. TRB amplification used around 260 ng of peripheral blood genomic DNA. One tube held mixed TRB-A and TRB-B primer pools for touch-down PCR. TCRdb reanalyzed the multiplex PCR reads and collapses them to one entry per CDR3 protein, without DNA. The sample totals 15,000 or so distinct CDR3 sequences. The sequence was obtained from a human donor with an autoimmune cytopenia or autoimmune hepatitis (not recorded which). Sequencing was performed on peripheral blood. V usage is TRBV6-5 and J usage is TRBJ1-5. The CDR3 region is CASSPGLGSNQPQHF.